A single sample is the source of the 27 T cell receptor beta chains below, sequenced in a study of T-cell memory formation after mild COVID-19 (dated by TCRdb to the early 2020s). Library construction relied on 5' RACE. Sequencing used an Illumina NovaSeq 6000. TCRdb ran its own pipeline on the public reads, namely fastp trimming at Q25 and MiXCR clone calling, and kept in-frame beta chains. Entries are consolidated by CDR3 protein sequence, retaining the most common genes and DNA. The sample table records approximately 490,000 distinct CDR3 sequences; roughly 20% of these occur just once. The ten largest clones represent roughly an eighth of the sample. The sample consisted of PBMCs or a T cell subset sorted from them (not recorded which). The receptors stem from an adult woman who had mild COVID-19 (a few samples of this study predate the infection). The sample titles of this study are shuffled in the database, so cell type and time point are left out; the donor was told from shared clones.

There are a few counts of this clonotype. V usage is TRBV7-9 and J usage is TRBJ1-1; unclear D gene. Between the trimmed V and J ends, which lost 1 base and 6 bases, there was a span of 9 bases. CDR3 size: 13 residues. Germline loops: CDR1 SEHNR, CDR2 FQNEAQ (reference sequence). CDR3 in DNA: TGTGCCAGCAGCTTAGGTAGGGTCGCTGAAGCTTTCTTT. This gives the protein CASSLGRVAEAFF.

The rearrangement uses TRBV5-6 and TRBJ2-4; TRBD2 agrees at 13 bases. The length of the CDR3 is 17 residues. CDR1 and CDR2 from the germline V gene are SGHDT and YYEEEE. V lost 0 bases, J lost 6 bases, and 6 bases stayed unmatched. CDR3 in amino acids: CASSLGLAGGIRNIQYF. CDR3 DNA: TGTGCCAGCAGCTTGGGACTAGCGGGAGGAATTAGAAACATTCAGTACTTC. Filled out from reference TRBV5-6 and TRBJ2-4, the complete variable domain reads DAGVTQSPTHLIKTRGQQVTLRCSPKSGHDTVSWYQQALGQGPQFIFQYYEEEERQRGNFPDRFSGHQFPNYSSELNVNALLLGDSALYLCASSLGLAGGIRNIQYFGAGTRLSVL.

This clonotype has more than one count but fewer than ten. J is TRBJ2-5 and V is TRBV9; TRBD2 agrees at 8 bases. Trimming at V came to 7 bases and at J to 3 bases, leaving 11 bases not matched to a gene. Germline values: CDR1 SGDLS, CDR2 YYNGEE. CDR3 length: 15 residues. The CDR3 nucleotides are TGTGCCAGCTCCGGGGGGGTCCTCACGAAAGAGACCCAGTACTTC. Translating gives CASSGGVLTKETQYF.

This chain links TRBV9 with TRBJ2-1; 13 positions agree with TRBD2. This CDR3 is 17 amino acids long. The J segment lost 7 bases and the V segment lost 1 base, leaving 8 bases of the junction unmatched. The V gene's germline CDR1 is SGDLS and CDR2 YYNGEE. The CDR3 bases are TGTGCCAGCAGCGTACCTACTAGCGGGGGGGCCAGGAATGAGCAGTTCTTC. As protein: CASSVPTSGGARNEQFF.

This clonotype was seen ten or more times. This chain uses TRBV27 with TRBJ1-2; D is unresolved. CDR1 is MNHEY, CDR2 SMNVEV, per germline (reference sequence). Trimming took off 0 bases at V and 5 bases at J, with 7 bases between the two ends. CDR3 length: 13 amino acids. This CDR3 is CASSLSGLYGYTF. CDR3 nucleotides: TGTGCCAGCAGTTTATCAGGGCTATATGGCTACACCTTC.

V and J are TRBV7-2 and TRBJ2-7; a possible D gene is TRBD1 (6 bases). The V end was cut by 4 bases, the J end by 0 bases, with 13 bases between. The CDR3 length is 15 residues. From germline, CDR1 is SGHTA and CDR2 FQGNSA. The DNA for the CDR3 is TGTGCCAGCAGCTGGGGGCGGACCAGCTCCTACGAGCAGTACTTC. Translation gives CASSWGRTSSYEQYF.

The chain has TRBV7-9 and TRBJ1-1, with D possibly being TRBD1 (5 bases). This CDR3 spans 14 amino acids. Germline assignment: CDR1 SEHNR and CDR2 FQNEAQ (reference sequence). Trimming pared 2 bases from V and 0 bases from J, leaving 7 bases between. CDR3 DNA: TGTGCCAGCAGCTTATGGACACTGAACACTGAAGCTTTCTTT. Its protein is CASSLWTLNTEAFF. Drawing the rest from reference TRBV7-9 and TRBJ1-1, the complete variable domain is DTGVSQNPRHKITKRGQNVTFRCDPISEHNRLYWYRQTLGQGPEFLTYFQNEAQLEKSRLLSDRFSAERPKGSFSTLEIQRTEQGDSAMYLCASSLWTLNTEAFFGQGTRLTVV.

V and J are TRBV6-5 and TRBJ2-7; 11 bases are a match to TRBD1. Germline values: CDR1 MNHEY, CDR2 SVGAGI. V dropped 5 bases and J dropped 3; count of bases not matched to a gene: 9. CDR3 length: 16 residues. The CDR3 reads CASSTAGTGGYYEQYF. CDR3 in DNA: TGTGCCAGCAGTACCGCCGGGACAGGGGGTTACTACGAGCAGTACTTC.

The sample holds a few counts of this clonotype. This sequence joins TRBV7-3 and TRBJ1-1; a weak D match, TRBD1 (6 bases). CDR3 size: 13 residues. Germline V gives CDR1 SGHTA, CDR2 FQGTGA. V was clipped by 5 bases and J by 4 bases, with 11 bases between them. CDR3 DNA sequence: TGTGCCAGCAGCGCACAGGGTAGCACTGAAGCTTTCTTT. As protein: CASSAQGSTEAFF.

The rearrangement links TRBV24-1 to TRBJ2-5; unclear D gene. Per the germline V gene, CDR1 is KGHDR and CDR2 is SFDVKD. The CDR3 is 16 residues long. The V end lost 2 bases, the J end lost 5 bases, and 17 bases lay between the germline ends. The CDR3 loop is CATSDSTSPTRETQYF. The CDR3 region has the DNA TGTGCCACCAGTGATTCCACCTCACCCACGAGGGAGACCCAGTACTTC.

This clonotype was counted a few times. This chain connects TRBV7-2 to TRBJ1-3; D remains ambiguous. Germline CDR1 reads SGHTA; CDR2 reads FQGNSA. The V and J ends lost 5 bases and 5 bases respectively, with 4 bases between them. This CDR3 spans 11 amino acids. CDR3 DNA: TGTGCCAGCAGCCCCCGAAACACCATATATTTT. Translated: CASSPRNTIYF.

V is TRBV5-1 and J is TRBJ2-7, with D possibly being TRBD1 (6 bases). CDR1 and CDR2 from the germline V gene are SGHRS and YFSETQ. V was shortened by 0 bases and J by 3 bases, with 10 bases between the two germline ends. The CDR3 consists of 14 residues. The CDR3 sequence: CASSLDREIYEQYF. The CDR3 nucleotides read TGCGCCAGCAGCTTGGACAGGGAAATCTACGAGCAGTACTTC.

The chain carries TRBV5-1 and TRBJ2-2, with D uncertain. CDR3 length equals 15 residues. The germline gives CDR1 SGHRS, CDR2 YFSETQ. Trimming took 0 bases from V and 1 from J, leaving 7 bases between them. The CDR3 region is CASSLDGMNTGELFF. The CDR3 DNA reads as TGCGCCAGCAGCTTGGACGGAATGAACACCGGGGAGCTGTTTTTT.

In this sample, this clonotype turned up a few times. The J gene is TRBJ2-1, the V gene TRBV15; 7 bases match TRBD2. CDR1 and CDR2 from the germline V gene are LNHNV and YYDKDF (reference sequence). Trimming removed 5 bases from V and 0 bases from J; junction bases left unmatched: 7. This CDR3 comprises 16 residues. DNA for the CDR3: TGTGCCACCAGCGCCCGGCGGGGGAGCTCCTACAATGAGCAGTTCTTC. Translated: CATSARRGSSYNEQFF. Full variable domain (remainder filled in from reference TRBV15 and TRBJ2-1): DAMVIQNPRYQVTQFGKPVTLSCSQTLNHNVMYWYQQKSSQAPKLLFHYYDKDFNNEADTPDNFQSRRPNTSFCFLDIRSPGLGDTAMYLCATSARRGSSYNEQFFGPGTRLTVL.

The chain recombines TRBV12-3 or TRBV12-4 with TRBJ2-7; no definite D call. The CDR3 spans 15 residues. Trimming stripped 1 base from V and 5 bases from J, with 15 bases between. As DNA, the CDR3 is TGTGCCAGCAGTTTAGGGACCCACAAGGCACACGAGCAGTACTTC. Translated: CASSLGTHKAHEQYF.

The CDR3 bases are TGTGCCAGCACCCTCGGGACAGGGGGTGTATCCGAGCAGTACTTC. Protein sequence: CASTLGTGGVSEQYF. The rearrangement uses TRBV6-1 and TRBJ2-7; TRBD1 matches 11 bases. This CDR3 contains 15 residues. Germline assignment: CDR1 MNHNS and CDR2 SASEGT. V shed 7 bases and J 6 bases; nucleotides not matched to a gene: 11.

This clonotype has a handful of counts. The genes are TRBV28 and TRBJ2-7; D is uncertain. V was clipped by 5 bases and J by 11 bases, with 7 bases between them. Looked up from germline, CDR1 is MDHEN and CDR2 is SYDVKM. The CDR3 has 9 amino acids. This chain's CDR3 is CASSLREYF. The CDR3 nucleotides are TGTGCCAGCAGTCTAAGGGAGTACTTC.

This clonotype was detected only a few times. The rearrangement uses TRBV11-3 and TRBJ2-7, with D hard to call. This CDR3 has 18 residues. Trimming cost V 0 bases and J 3 bases, with 21 bases left between them. CDR1 is SGHNT, CDR2 YENEEA, per germline. The CDR3 loop is CASSLETRAPRIVYEQYF. CDR3 in DNA: TGTGCCAGCAGCTTAGAGACCAGAGCTCCGCGTATCGTCTACGAGCAGTACTTC.

This clonotype was recorded many times. The chain joins TRBV12-3 or TRBV12-4 to TRBJ1-2, with 7 bases lining up with TRBD1. V shed 5 bases, J shed 5 bases, and the junction held 5 bases outside the gene matches. The CDR3 has 13 residues. CDR3 in amino acids: CASSPRGGYGYTF. The DNA of the CDR3 is TGTGCCAGCAGTCCCAGGGGGGGGTATGGCTACACCTTC.

The rearrangement links TRBV19 to TRBJ1-4; possibly TRBD1 for D (5 bases). Germline CDR1 and CDR2: LNHDA and SQIVND (reference sequence). The CDR3 spans 13 residues. Between the trimmed V and J ends, which lost 4 bases and 6 bases, there was a span of 9 bases. CDR3 coding DNA: TGTGCCAGTAGTAGAGGGGAGTATGAAAAACTGTTTTTT. This codes for CASSRGEYEKLFF.

This clonotype showed up just a few times. The V and J genes are TRBV4-2 and TRBJ2-1, with 8 bases aligning to TRBD2. The germline CDR1 and CDR2 sequences are LGHNA and YNFKEQ. V was clipped by 1 base and J by 9 bases; unmatched bases: 14. The CDR3 is 17 amino acids. CDR3 residues: CASSQGTSGVVRGEQFF. CDR3 nucleotides: TGTGCCAGCAGCCAAGGCACTAGCGGAGTCGTTAGGGGTGAGCAGTTCTTC.

This clonotype has a handful of counts. This chain uses TRBV24-1 with TRBJ1-1; D call uncertain. CDR3 length: 14 amino acids. Germline-derived CDR1 and CDR2 are KGHDR and SFDVKD. Deletions cut 3 bases from V and 2 bases from J, with 9 bases between. CDR3 amino acids: CATSDPGLNTEAFF. The CDR3 DNA reads as TGTGCCACCAGTGATCCTGGACTCAACACTGAAGCTTTCTTT.

There are a few counts of this clonotype. The rearrangement links TRBV4-3 to TRBJ2-3; the match to TRBD2 covers 11 bases. V lost 3 bases, J lost 6 bases, and 11 bases stayed unmatched. Looked up from germline, CDR1 is LGHNA and CDR2 is YSLEER. CDR3 length: 17 amino acids. The CDR3 sequence is CASSQNIAGGPSDTQYF. As DNA, the CDR3 is TGCGCCAGCAGCCAGAATATAGCGGGAGGGCCTTCTGATACGCAGTATTTT.

This clonotype was found many times. The chain couples TRBV7-2 to TRBJ2-1, with 8 positions matching TRBD2. Per the germline V gene, CDR1 is SGHTA and CDR2 is FQGNSA. The trim removed 0 bases at V and 10 bases at J, leaving 5 bases unmatched. CDR3 size: 14 residues. The CDR3 DNA is TGTGCCAGCAGCTTAGCGAACGTAGCGGGAGAGCAGTTCTTC. It translates to CASSLANVAGEQFF. Full variable domain (remainder filled in from reference TRBV7-2 and TRBJ2-1): GAGVSQSPSNKVTEKGKDVELRCDPISGHTALYWYRQSLGQGLEFLIYFQGNSAPDKSGLPSDRFSAERTGGSVSTLTIQRTQQEDSAVYLCASSLANVAGEQFFGPGTRLTVL.

This clonotype was picked up a small number of times. The chain employs TRBV7-3 and TRBJ1-1, with 7 bases aligning to TRBD1. CDR1 SGHTA and CDR2 FQGTGA come from the germline V gene. The length of the CDR3 is 15 residues. V trimming: 5 bases; J trimming: 1 base; junction bases outside the gene matches: 7. CDR3: CASSATGWGNTEAFF. The CDR3 DNA follows: TGTGCCAGCAGCGCGACAGGGTGGGGGAACACTGAAGCTTTCTTT. Complete variable domain (other parts from reference TRBV7-3 and TRBJ1-1): GAGVSQTPSNKVTEKGKYVELRCDPISGHTALYWYRQSLGQGPEFLIYFQGTGAADDSGLPNDRFFAVRPEGSVSTLKIQRTERGDSAVYLCASSATGWGNTEAFFGQGTRLTVV.

The CDR3 sequence is CASSLGPDRVKYGYTF. The CDR3 DNA is TGTGCCAGCAGCTTAGGTCCCGACAGGGTCAAGTATGGCTACACCTTC. The chain employs TRBV7-9 and TRBJ1-2; 7 nucleotides match TRBD1. The trim removed 1 base at V and 5 bases at J, leaving 10 bases unmatched. The CDR3 extends over 16 amino acids. CDR1 is SEHNR and CDR2 is FQNEAQ in the germline V gene (reference sequence).

This clonotype has just a few counts. V is TRBV7-3 and J is TRBJ2-5, with D tentatively TRBD1 or TRBD2 (6 bases each). V shed 2 bases and J shed 5 bases, with 12 bases lying between them. This CDR3 is built from 14 residues. The germline V gene encodes CDR1 SGHTA and CDR2 FQGTGA. DNA for the CDR3: TGTGCCAGCAGCTTACGGGGGCCTGGGGAGACCCAGTACTTC. The encoded protein is CASSLRGPGETQYF.